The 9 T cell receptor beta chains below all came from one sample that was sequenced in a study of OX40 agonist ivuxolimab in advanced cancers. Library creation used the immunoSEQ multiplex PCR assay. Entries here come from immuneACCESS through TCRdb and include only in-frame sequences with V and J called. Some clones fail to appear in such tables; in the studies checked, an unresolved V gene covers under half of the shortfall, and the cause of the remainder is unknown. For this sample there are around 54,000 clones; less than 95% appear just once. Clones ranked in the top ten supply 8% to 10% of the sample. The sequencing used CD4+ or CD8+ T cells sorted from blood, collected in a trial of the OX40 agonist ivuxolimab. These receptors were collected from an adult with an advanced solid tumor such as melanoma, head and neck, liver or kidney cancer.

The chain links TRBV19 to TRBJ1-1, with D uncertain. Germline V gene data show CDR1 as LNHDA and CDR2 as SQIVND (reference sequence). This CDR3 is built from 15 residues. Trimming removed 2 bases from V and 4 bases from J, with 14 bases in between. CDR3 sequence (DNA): TGTGCCAGTAGTATAATGGGTGGATCCCCCACTGAAGCTTTCTTT. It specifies CASSIMGGSPTEAFF.

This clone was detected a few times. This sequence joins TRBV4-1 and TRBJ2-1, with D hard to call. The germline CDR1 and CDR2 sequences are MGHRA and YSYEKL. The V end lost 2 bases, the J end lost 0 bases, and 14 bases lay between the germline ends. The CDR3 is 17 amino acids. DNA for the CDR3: TGCGCCAGCAGCCAAAGTCTACCTCTAGGCTCCTACAATGAGCAGTTCTTC. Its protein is CASSQSLPLGSYNEQFF.

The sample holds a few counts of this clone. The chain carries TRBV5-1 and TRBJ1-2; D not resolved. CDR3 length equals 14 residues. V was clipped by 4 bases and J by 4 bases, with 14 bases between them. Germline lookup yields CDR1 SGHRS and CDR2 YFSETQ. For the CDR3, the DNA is TGCGCCAGCAGCCCTGCCCAGACTGGCTATGGCTACACCTTC. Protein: CASSPAQTGYGYTF.

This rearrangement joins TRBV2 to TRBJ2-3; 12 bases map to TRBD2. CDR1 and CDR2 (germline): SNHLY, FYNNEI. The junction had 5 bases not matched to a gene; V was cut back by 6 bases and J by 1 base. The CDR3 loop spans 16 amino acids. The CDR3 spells CASRDLAGGRTDTQYF. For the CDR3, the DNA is TGTGCCAGCAGAGACCTAGCGGGAGGGCGCACAGATACGCAGTATTTT.

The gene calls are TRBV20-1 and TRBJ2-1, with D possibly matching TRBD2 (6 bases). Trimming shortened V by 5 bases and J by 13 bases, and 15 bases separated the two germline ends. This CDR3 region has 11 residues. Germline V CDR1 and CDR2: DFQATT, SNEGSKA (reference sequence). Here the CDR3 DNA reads TGCAGTGCTCCGAGACTAGATAAACAGTTCTTC. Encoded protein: CSAPRLDKQFF.

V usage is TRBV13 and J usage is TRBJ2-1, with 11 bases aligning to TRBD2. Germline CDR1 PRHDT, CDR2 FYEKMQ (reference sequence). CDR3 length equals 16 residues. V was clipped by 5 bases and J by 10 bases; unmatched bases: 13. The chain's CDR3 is CASSPVGSGRAGEQFF. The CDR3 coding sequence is TGTGCCAGCAGCCCGGTGGGTAGCGGGAGGGCCGGAGAGCAGTTCTTC.

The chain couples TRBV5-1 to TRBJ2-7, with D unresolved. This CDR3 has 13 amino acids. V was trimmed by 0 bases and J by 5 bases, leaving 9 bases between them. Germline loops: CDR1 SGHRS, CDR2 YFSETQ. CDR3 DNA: TGCGCCAGCAGCTTGGCCTTACGGGACGAGCAGTACTTC. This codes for CASSLALRDEQYF.

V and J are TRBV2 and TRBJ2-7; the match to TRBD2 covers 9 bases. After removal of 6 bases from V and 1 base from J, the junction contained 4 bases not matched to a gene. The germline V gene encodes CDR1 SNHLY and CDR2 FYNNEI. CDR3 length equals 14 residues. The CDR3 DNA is TGTGCCAGCAGGTCACTAGCGGGTTCCTACGAGCAGTACTTC. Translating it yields CASRSLAGSYEQYF.

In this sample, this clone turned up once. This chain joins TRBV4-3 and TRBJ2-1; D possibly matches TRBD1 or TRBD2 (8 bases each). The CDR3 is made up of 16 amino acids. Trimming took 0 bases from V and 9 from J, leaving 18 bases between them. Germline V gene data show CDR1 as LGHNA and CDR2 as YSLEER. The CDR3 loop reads CASSQEEVAGQAEQFF. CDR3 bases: TGCGCCAGCAGCCAAGAAGAGGTAGCGGGACAGGCTGAGCAGTTCTTC.